This TCR beta chain was obtained from a study of cytomegalovirus exposure and HLA in healthy donors (dated by TCRdb to between 2016 and 2019). Some background on the complete study: In an earlier analysis of approximately 500 of the donors, roughly 300 Gb of sequence data and 100 million or so unique TCR beta sequences from about 179 million T cells were reported. An early release that covered 500 to 800 HLA-typed donors contained approximately 300 gigabases of sequencing data and tens of millions of unique TCR sequences. Among the roughly 370 genotyped donors, approximately 81% belonged to the genetic ancestry cluster associated with self-reported Caucasian donors. The study aimed to test whether signatures of past pathogen exposure could be identified by cataloging public T cell receptors. Using immunosequencing, the study profiled T cell repertoires from 500 to 800 subjects and related those repertoires to cytomegalovirus serostatus. Besides the first cohort of some 670 subjects, a separate validation cohort made up of 120 different subjects was used. The study combined high-throughput TCR immunosequencing, statistical association of individual TCRs with disease status, and machine learning to predict cytomegalovirus infection status. A later analysis re-examined previously published TCR beta repertoires from about 700 donors and added high-resolution HLA genotyping to investigate patterns of TCR occurrence. In the later analysis, no new phenotypic data were used to find candidate immune exposures; instead, reliance was placed on TCR beta sequences and their occurrence across donors. An earlier analysis of approximately 580 of the donors used high-throughput TCR beta sequencing to judge whether each TCR beta V gene segment behaved as functional or pseudogenic. Donor age, sex, ethnicity and CMV serostatus were collected together with the repertoire data. A later genetic analysis took genome-wide SNP genotypes for about 55% of the 666 donors and used that subset as a discovery cohort. All discovery cohort repertoires had been generated using a single sequencing platform. HLA typing included class I and class II loci at four-digit resolution. Typing coverage varied by locus: about 620-630 donors for A, B, C, DRB1 and DQB1; around 560 for DQA1; about 600 for DPA1; roughly 470 for DPB1. Roughly five DR-DQ haplotypes were handled as single units for association and clustering, since linkage in the cohort was strong. On average, 235,054 unique TCR beta nucleotide sequences were sequenced per donor among several hundred genotyped donors of the cohort, with approximately 18% of those sequences being non-productive.

Library method: the immunoSEQ multiplex PCR assay. For the multiplex PCR, a mixture combining 60 forward primers for TCR Vbeta segments and 13 reverse primers for TCR Jbeta segments was used. The CDR3 region of rearranged TCR beta genes was amplified from genomic DNA by a multiplex PCR assay. The amplified TCR beta libraries were sequenced on the Illumina HiSeq System as 87-base-pair reads. The authors processed their data as follows. A later analysis tallied roughly 80 million unique TCR beta chains across the 640 or so repertoires, and approximately 11 million of those chains were shared by two or more donors. Raw reads were error-corrected and collapsed into unique sequences with a nearest-neighbor algorithm that merged closely related sequences to remove PCR and sequencing errors. To assign V, D and J gene segments, CDR3 sequences were aligned to IMGT reference sequences. For a sequence to be retained, at least a six-nucleotide match to both a V gene segment and a J gene segment was required. A rearrangement counted as productive if the CDR3 had no stop codons and remained in frame with V and J, and every other rearrangement counted as non-productive. Following IMGT convention, CDR3 was defined as the stretch from the second conserved V-encoded cysteine to the conserved J-encoded phenylalanine. In an earlier analysis of roughly 610 of the donors, sequences lacking an unambiguous match to a single V gene segment were excluded. An earlier analysis of 450 to 650 of the donors called V segments functional above 56.7% productive rearrangements and segregating when the between-donor standard deviation exceeded 5%. A statistical classification framework was developed to diagnose cytomegalovirus status using the catalog of TCR beta chain sequences. V and J gene assignment, in a later analysis, came from comparing TCR nucleotide sequences with IMGT/GENE-DB human TR gene sequences. Using the TCRdist pipeline, a later analysis assigned CDR3 sequences along with most-parsimonious VDJ recombination scenarios. In a later analysis, each TCR beta chain was defined by its CDR3 amino acid sequence together with its V-gene family, and reads lacking a unique V-gene family were excluded. In a later analysis, nearly 600 highly shared, low-generation-probability nucleotide sequences were removed to address suspected cross-contamination and a sequencing artifact. A later analysis calculated a clonal expansion index for each public chain from normalized within-repertoire ranks of inferred template counts. In a later analysis, generation probabilities were computed with a VDJ recombination model fitted to out-of-frame rearrangements, and the resulting probabilities were checked against IGoR. In a later analysis, hypergeometric tests were used to score TCR-TCR, TCR-HLA and TCR-CMV co-occurrence, with a repertoire-size bias correction applied to TCR pairs. To estimate false discovery rates, a later analysis permuted the HLA or CMV assignments 20 times. In a later analysis, co-occurring TCRs were grouped using DBSCAN, and TCRdist sequence similarity was added for clustering within HLA-allele-positive subsets. Repertoires with fewer than 30,000 or more than 120,000 public chains, plus five repertoires with anomalous nucleotide sharing, were excluded from co-occurrence clustering. TCRdb's version of the immuneACCESS table is confined to in-frame rearrangements and falls short of the full clone set. An unresolved V gene accounts for under half of the shortfall where checked; the remainder is of unknown origin. V, J and clone size reflect that table, while D and trimming were determined from the DNA. This sample holds about 130,000 clones; about 10% were observed only once. Of the sample, approximately 4.4% falls within the top ten clones.

Study-wide findings and limitations: Roughly uniform sequencing depth across donors was assumed in presence/absence analyses, although this assumption may not hold. CMV serostatus was the only immune exposure information available for the cohort. In an earlier analysis of about 550 of the donors, most TCR beta V segments were observed in productive rearrangements about 90% or about 30% of the time, broadly matching IMGT annotations. According to a later analysis, most CMV-associated TCR beta chains appeared to be HLA-restricted, and the HLA associations seemed to be driven largely by CMV exposure. According to a later analysis, TCR association rates differed among HLA loci, with DRB1 alleles showing the most associated TCRs and HLA-C alleles showing the fewest. The 87-base-pair reads could not distinguish some IMGT-functional V segments, including TRBV6-2 and TRBV6-3, so those segments were excluded. While some public TCRs were present in many individuals, most TCR sequences turned up only very rarely across donors. Because counts were too low, about 18 rarely observed V segments, including chromosome 9 orphons, were excluded from the earlier analysis of 587 of the donors. The classifier was reported to diagnose cytomegalovirus status with high specificity and sensitivity in both the original and validation cohorts. Strong co-occurrence of HLA alleles, especially DR and DQ, made assigning TCR associations to individual alleles difficult. A later genetic analysis reported fewer N-insertions in productive TCRs among donors in an Asian-associated ancestry cluster than the roughly 690-donor mean. The cohort was sequenced for TCR beta chains only, and without alpha or paired-chain data the features that could be detected were limited. Correlated functional status among segregating V segments might be attributable to linkage disequilibrium, but an unknown experimental factor could not be ruled out. The study gave a list of more than 150 TCR beta chains associated with cytomegalovirus. A later analysis found that HLA-associated TCR beta chains were more clonally expanded and had lower generation probabilities than equally common non-associated chains. A later analysis associated 15,000 to 20,000 TCR beta sequences with specific HLA alleles at a false discovery rate of 0.05. In a later genetic analysis, a missense DCLRE1C variant was associated with V-gene and J-gene trimming of TCR beta chains, and the association was replicated in an independent cohort. Three of the identified cytomegalovirus-associated TCR beta chains were confirmed in vitro to be specific for cytomegalovirus antigens. A cluster of highly shared sequence variants was judged likely to represent a technical artifact of the sequencing pipeline. A further reported finding was that TCR beta sequences accurately predicted the HLA-A and HLA-B alleles for most subjects in the first cohort. It was suggested by the authors that the approach could potentially be generalized to other disease states and immunological phenotypes. HLA typing was unavailable for some donors at each locus, so association tests used only the typed subset. Several of the top co-occurrence clusters appeared to be linked to parvovirus B19, influenza, CMV and Epstein-Barr virus, according to a later analysis.

Its CDR3 holds 14 amino acids, cysteine through phenylalanine. The DNA shown is the 42-base CDR3, in frame from base 1. The junction shows trimming of 4 bases on V and 6 bases on J, plus 14 bases between the germline ends. Based on the germline V gene, the CDR1 and CDR2 sequences are MGHDK and SYGVNS. With regard to this clone: The antigen it recognizes is unknown. No qualities accompany the bases; no much larger clone lies one base away.

In total, approximately 610 healthy bone marrow donors made up the cohort. At the time of sampling, all cohort members were nominally healthy, though unrecorded immune exposures were likely present. The donor tested CMV seropositive, placing the donor among the 290 or so seropositive members of the cohort. A peripheral blood sample was collected from each donor, and TCR beta sequencing was performed on peripheral blood mononuclear cells. Genomic DNA extraction from the blood cell samples was performed with the Qiagen DNeasy Blood Extraction Kit. The clonotype originates from a woman between 18 and 30 years old in good health and CMV-seropositive. The receptor chain draws on TRBV25-1 and TRBJ2-3; the D gene is perhaps TRBD1, on 5 matching bases. Sequenced input: PBMCs. In nucleotides, the sequence is TGTGCCAGCAGTGCCGGACAAGGTGGGGATACGCAGTATTTT. Translated, it reads CASSAGQGGDTQYF.